This T cell receptor beta chain was captured by sequencing in a study of post-analysis software for immune sequencing data. Study-wide context: There were relapsing-remitting, secondary progressive and progressive-relapsing multiple sclerosis among the disease courses included.

Note on this clonotype: Its antigen remains unidentified.

Study-level results: The authors found that F measure strongly co-clustered same-batch samples. Significantly lower normalized Chao1 diversity was found in patients with multiple sclerosis relative to controls. In patients, 4 to 6 TRBV segments were more frequent than in controls, with TRBV5-6, TRBV5-1 and TRBV20-1 among them.

Included in the TCR beta cDNA libraries were unique molecular identifiers. The source material, about 0.95 to 10 million T cells, gave rise to roughly 0.5 million cDNA molecules. TCRdb itself ran the PCR reads through MiXCR, one entry per CDR3 protein. The sample has roughly 570,000 distinct CDR3 sequences, approximately 31% seen once. The CDR3 totals 16 residues. Trimming shortened V by 4 bases and J by 0 bases, and 15 bases separated the two germline ends. CDR1 is MNHEY, CDR2 SVGAGI, per germline. The specimen was blood. This clonotype was sampled from a girl under 18 with multiple sclerosis. The chain has TRBV6-5 and TRBJ1-1; D gene uncertain. The CDR3 DNA reads TGTGCCAGCAGTTTACGTCAGGCGTCCATGAACACTGAAGCTTTCTTT. Residues: CASSLRQASMNTEAFF.